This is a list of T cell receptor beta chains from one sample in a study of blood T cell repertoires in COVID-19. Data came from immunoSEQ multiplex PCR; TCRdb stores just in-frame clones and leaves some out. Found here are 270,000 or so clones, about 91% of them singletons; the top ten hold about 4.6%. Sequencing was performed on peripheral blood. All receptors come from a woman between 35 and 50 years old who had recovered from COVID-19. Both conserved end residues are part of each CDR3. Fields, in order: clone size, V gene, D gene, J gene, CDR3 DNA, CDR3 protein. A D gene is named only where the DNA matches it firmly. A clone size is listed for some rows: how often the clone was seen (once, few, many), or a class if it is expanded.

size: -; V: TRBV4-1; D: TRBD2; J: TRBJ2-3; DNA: TGCGCCAGCAGCCAAGGGTGGGGGGGTTCAGATACGCAGTATTTT; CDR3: CASSQGWGGSDTQYF
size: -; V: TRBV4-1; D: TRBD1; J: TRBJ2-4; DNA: TGCGCCAGCAGCCGTCTGGGACAGGTGATTCAGTACTTC; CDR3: CASSRLGQVIQYF
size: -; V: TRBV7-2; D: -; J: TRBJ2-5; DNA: TGTGCCAGCAGCTTAGTAAGTGGCTCGGGAGAGACCCAGTACTTC; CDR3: CASSLVSGSGETQYF
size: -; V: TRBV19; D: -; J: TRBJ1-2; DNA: TGTGCCAGTAGTATCGGTTTTGAAGACTATGGCTACACCTTC; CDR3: CASSIGFEDYGYTF
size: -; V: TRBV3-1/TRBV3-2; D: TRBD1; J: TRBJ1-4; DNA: TGTGCCAGCAGCCTGACAGGGGAAAATGAAAAACTGTTTTTT; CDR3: CASSLTGENEKLFF
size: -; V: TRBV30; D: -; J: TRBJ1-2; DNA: TGTGCCTGGAGTGTAATGGGCGCCAGTGTTGGCTACACCTTC; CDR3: CAWSVMGASVGYTF
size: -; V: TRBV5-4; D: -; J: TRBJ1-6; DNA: TGTGCCACCGAGGCGGCCGGGACACCCCTCCACTTT; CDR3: CATEAAGTPLHF
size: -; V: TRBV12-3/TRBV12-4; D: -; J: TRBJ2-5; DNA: TGTGCCAGCAGTTTAGGGGGGCAAACCCAGTACTTC; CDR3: CASSLGGQTQYF
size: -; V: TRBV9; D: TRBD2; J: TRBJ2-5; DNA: TGTGCCAGCAGCGTGGGACTAGCGGGAGAAGAGACCCAGTACTTC; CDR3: CASSVGLAGEETQYF
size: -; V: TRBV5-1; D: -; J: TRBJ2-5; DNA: TGCGCCAGCAGCTCCGGTGGGCCCCAAGAGACCCAGTACTTC; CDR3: CASSSGGPQETQYF
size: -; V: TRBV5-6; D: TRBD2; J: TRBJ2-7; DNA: TGTGCCAGCAGCTCGGCTAGCGGGGTATACGAGCAGTACTTC; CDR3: CASSSASGVYEQYF
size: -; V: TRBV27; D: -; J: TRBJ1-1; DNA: TGTGCCAGCAGCTTGGGGGGAGGCACTGAAGCTTTCTTT; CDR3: CASSLGGGTEAFF
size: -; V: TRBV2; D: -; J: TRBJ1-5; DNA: TGTGCCAGCAATCCGGGAAATAGCAATCAGCCCCAGCATTTT; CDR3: CASNPGNSNQPQHF
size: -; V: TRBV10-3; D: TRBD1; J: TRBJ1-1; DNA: TGTGCCATCAGGTGGACAGGGGAAGGTGGCGGCGCTGAAGCTTTCTTT; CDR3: CAIRWTGEGGGAEAFF
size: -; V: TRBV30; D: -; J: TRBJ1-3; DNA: TGTGCCTGGGAGACAACTGGAAACACCATATATTTT; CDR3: CAWETTGNTIYF
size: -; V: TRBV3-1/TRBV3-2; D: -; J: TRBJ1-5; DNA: TGTGCCAGCAGCCAAAACCCGGGGAGGGGTCAGCCCCAGCATTTT; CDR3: CASSQNPGRGQPQHF
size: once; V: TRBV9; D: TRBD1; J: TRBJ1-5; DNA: TGTGCCAGCAGCGTAGTACCCCTAGACAGGGTTGGGGATCAGCCCCAGCATTTT; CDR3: CASSVVPLDRVGDQPQHF
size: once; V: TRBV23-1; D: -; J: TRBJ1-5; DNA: TGCGCCAGCAGTCACCCCCGACGACGCGGGCTGAGTCAGCCCCAGCATTTT; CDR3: CASSHPRRRGLSQPQHF
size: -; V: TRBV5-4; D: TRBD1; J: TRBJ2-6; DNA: TGTGCCAGCAGCCGGGACAGTTCATTCTCTGGGGCCAACGTCCTGACTTTC; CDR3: CASSRDSSFSGANVLTF
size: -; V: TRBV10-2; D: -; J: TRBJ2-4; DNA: TGCGCCAGCACCGCTGTCGGACTAGCCAAAAACATTCAGTACTTC; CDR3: CASTAVGLAKNIQYF
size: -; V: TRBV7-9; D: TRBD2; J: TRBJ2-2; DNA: TGTGCCAGCAGCTTTTTTTCGCTAGCGGGGGGGCAAGGCACCGGGGAGCTGTTTTTT; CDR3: CASSFFSLAGGQGTGELFF
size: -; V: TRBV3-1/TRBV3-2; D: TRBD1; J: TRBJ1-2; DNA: TGTGCCAGCGGGCAGGGGGCCGATGGCTACACCTTC; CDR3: CASGQGADGYTF
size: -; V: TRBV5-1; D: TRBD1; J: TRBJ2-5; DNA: TGCGCCAGCAGCTCGACAGGGGGCAAAGAGACCCAGTACTTC; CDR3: CASSSTGGKETQYF
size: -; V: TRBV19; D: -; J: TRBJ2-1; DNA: TGTGCCAGTAGTCCCAGGGATAGGGCAAGTGAGCAGTTCTTC; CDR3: CASSPRDRASEQFF
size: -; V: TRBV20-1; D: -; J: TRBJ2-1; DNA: TGCAGTGCTAGCAACAACAATGAGCAGTTCTTC; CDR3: CSASNNNEQFF
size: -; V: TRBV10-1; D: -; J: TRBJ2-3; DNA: TGCGCCAGCAGTGATACAACAGATACGCAGTATTTT; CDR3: CASSDTTDTQYF
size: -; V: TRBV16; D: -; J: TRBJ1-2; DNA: TGTGCCAGCAGCCCAAGAGGTCATGGCTACACCTTC; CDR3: CASSPRGHGYTF
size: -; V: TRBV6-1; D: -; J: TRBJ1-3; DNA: TGTGCCAGCAGTGACACAGGGAAAGGAAACACCATATATTTT; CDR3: CASSDTGKGNTIYF
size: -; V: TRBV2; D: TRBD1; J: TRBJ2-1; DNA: TGTGCCAGCACCCGACAGGGGCAAAATGAGCAGTTCTTC; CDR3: CASTRQGQNEQFF
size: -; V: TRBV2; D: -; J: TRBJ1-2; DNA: TGTGCCAGCAGTGAATCCCAGGGCGGCTATGGCTACACCTTC; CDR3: CASSESQGGYGYTF
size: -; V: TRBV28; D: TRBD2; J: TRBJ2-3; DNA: TGTGCCAGCAGTTTGGGGCCTAGCGGGGGTACAGATACGCAGTATTTT; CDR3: CASSLGPSGGTDTQYF
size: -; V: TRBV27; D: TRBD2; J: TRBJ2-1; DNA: TGTGCCAGCAGCGCCGGGACTAGCGGTTACAATGAGCAGTTCTTC; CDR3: CASSAGTSGYNEQFF
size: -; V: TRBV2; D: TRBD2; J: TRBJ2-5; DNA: TGTGCCAGCAGGTTTAACCCGGGAGGAGAGACCCAGTACTTC; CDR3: CASRFNPGGETQYF
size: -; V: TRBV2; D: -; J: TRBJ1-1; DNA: TGTGCCAGCAGCGAACGGGGGGGAGGAGGGTTCCTTGAAGCTTTCTTT; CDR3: CASSERGGGGFLEAFF
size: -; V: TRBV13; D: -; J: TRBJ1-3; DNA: TGTGCCAGCAGCTACAAGTACCAGGGTGCCATATATTTT; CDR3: CASSYKYQGAIYF
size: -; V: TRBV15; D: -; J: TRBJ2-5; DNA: TGTGCCACCAGCAGGCCCTCGGCGGGGCAAGAGACCCAGTACTTC; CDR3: CATSRPSAGQETQYF
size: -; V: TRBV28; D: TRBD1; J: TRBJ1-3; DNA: TGTGCCAGCAGTTTCAGGGGGACCGGAAACACCATATATTTT; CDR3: CASSFRGTGNTIYF
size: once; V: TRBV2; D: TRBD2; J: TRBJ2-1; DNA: TGTGCCAGCAGAAAAGTGACTAGCGGGTCAGGTGAGCAGTTCTTC; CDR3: CASRKVTSGSGEQFF
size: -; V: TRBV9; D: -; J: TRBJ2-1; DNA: TGTGCCAGCAGCGGACGGGGTACAGCCATGAGCTCCTACAATGAGCAGTTCTTC; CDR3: CASSGRGTAMSSYNEQFF
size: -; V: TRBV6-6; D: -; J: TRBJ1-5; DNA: TGTGCCAGCAGTCCCCAAGGGGGGGCGCAGAGCAATCAGCCCCAGCATTTT; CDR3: CASSPQGGAQSNQPQHF
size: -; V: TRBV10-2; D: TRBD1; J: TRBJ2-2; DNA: TGCGCCAGCAGCCAAGGGACAGCGACCGGGGAGCTGTTTTTT; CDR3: CASSQGTATGELFF
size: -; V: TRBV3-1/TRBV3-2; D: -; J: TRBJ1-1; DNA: TGTGCCAGCAGCCCCCGCGCTCTCACTGAAGCTTTCTTT; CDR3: CASSPRALTEAFF